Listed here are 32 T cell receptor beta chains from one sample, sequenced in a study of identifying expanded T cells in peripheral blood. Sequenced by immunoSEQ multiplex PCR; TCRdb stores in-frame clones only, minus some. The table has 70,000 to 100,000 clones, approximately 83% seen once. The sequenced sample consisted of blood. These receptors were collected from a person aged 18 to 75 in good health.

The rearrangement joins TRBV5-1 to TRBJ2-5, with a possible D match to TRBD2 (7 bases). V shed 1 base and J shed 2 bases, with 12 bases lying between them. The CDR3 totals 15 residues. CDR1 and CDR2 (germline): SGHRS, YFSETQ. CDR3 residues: CASSLPGRGQETQYF. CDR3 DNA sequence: TGCGCCAGCAGCTTGCCGGGGAGGGGGCAAGAGACCCAGTACTTC.

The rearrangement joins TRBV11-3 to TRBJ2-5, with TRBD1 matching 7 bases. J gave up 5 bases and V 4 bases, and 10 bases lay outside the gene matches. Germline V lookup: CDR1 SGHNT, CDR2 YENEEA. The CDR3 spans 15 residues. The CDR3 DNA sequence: TGTGCCAGCAGCTCAAGACAGGGCAAGCGGGAGACCCAGTACTTC. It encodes CASSSRQGKRETQYF.

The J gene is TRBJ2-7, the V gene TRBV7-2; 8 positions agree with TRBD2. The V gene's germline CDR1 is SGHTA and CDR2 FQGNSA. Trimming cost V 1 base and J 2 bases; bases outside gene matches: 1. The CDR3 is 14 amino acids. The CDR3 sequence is CASSLDGGAYEQYF. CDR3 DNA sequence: TGTGCCAGCAGCTTAGACGGGGGGGCCTACGAGCAGTACTTC.

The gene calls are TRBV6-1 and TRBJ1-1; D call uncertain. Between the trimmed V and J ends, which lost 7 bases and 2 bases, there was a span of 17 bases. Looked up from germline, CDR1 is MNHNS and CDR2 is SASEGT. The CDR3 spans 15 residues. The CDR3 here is CASTRTWQVNTEAFF. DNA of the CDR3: TGTGCCAGCACACGTACATGGCAGGTAAACACTGAAGCTTTCTTT.

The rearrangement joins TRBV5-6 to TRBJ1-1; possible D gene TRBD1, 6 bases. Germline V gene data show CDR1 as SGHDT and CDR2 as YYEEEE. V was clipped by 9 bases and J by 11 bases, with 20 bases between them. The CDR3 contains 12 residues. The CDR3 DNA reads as TGTGCCACCTTCCGCCGGGGGGGCCGGGCTTTCTTT. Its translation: CATFRRGGRAFF.

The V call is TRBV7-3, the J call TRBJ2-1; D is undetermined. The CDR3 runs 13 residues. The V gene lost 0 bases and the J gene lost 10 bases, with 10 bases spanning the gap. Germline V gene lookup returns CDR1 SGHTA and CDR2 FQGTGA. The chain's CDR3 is CASSLTFHQEQFF. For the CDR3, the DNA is TGTGCCAGCAGCTTAACTTTTCATCAGGAGCAGTTCTTC.

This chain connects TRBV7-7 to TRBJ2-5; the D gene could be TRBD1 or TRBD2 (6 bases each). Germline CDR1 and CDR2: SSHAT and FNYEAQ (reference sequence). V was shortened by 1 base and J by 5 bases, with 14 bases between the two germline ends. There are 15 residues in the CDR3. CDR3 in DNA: TGTGCCAGCAGCTTAGTTTGGGGGGCGCGGGAGACCCAGTACTTC. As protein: CASSLVWGARETQYF.

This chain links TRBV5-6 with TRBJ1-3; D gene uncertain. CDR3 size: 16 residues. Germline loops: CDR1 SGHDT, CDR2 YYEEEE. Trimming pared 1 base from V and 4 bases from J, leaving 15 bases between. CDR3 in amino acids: CASSLLGRAQGNTIYF. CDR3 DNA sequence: TGTGCCAGCAGCTTGCTGGGGAGGGCGCAGGGAAACACCATATATTTT.

CDR3: CASSVTGSGAFF. Written as DNA, the CDR3 is TGTGCCAGCAGTGTCACAGGTTCGGGGGCTTTCTTT. The chain uses TRBV6-1 and TRBJ1-1; D perhaps matches TRBD1 (5 bases). The CDR3 covers 12 residues. Trimming left V 4 bases short and J 11 bases short, with 14 bases between. Germline V gives CDR1 MNHNS, CDR2 SASEGT.

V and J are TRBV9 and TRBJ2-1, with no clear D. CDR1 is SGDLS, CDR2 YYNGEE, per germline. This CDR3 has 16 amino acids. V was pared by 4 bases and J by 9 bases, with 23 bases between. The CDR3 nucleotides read TGTGCCAGCAGCCCGCAAGACGTTTGGATGCCCTCTGAGCAGTTCTTC. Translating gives CASSPQDVWMPSEQFF.

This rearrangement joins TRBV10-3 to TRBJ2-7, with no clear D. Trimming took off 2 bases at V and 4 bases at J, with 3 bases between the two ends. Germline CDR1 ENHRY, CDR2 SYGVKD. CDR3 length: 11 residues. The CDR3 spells CAISEQYEQYF. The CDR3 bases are TGTGCCATCAGTGAGCAGTACGAGCAGTACTTC.

In DNA form, the CDR3 reads TGTGCCAGTAGTAGGGACACCCCGTTGAACACTGAAGCTTTCTTT. It yields the protein CASSRDTPLNTEAFF. The chain couples TRBV19 to TRBJ1-1; D is perhaps TRBD1 (6 bases). Per germline, CDR1 LNHDA and CDR2 SQIVND (reference sequence). This CDR3 is 15 amino acids long. Trimming took off 4 bases at V and 0 bases at J, with 12 bases between the two ends.

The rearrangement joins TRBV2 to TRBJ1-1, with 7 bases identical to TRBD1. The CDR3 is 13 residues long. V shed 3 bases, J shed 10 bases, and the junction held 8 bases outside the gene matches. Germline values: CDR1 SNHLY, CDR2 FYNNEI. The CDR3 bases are TGTGCCAGCAGTGACAGGGGGGCGCAGGTAGCTTTCTTT. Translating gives CASSDRGAQVAFF.

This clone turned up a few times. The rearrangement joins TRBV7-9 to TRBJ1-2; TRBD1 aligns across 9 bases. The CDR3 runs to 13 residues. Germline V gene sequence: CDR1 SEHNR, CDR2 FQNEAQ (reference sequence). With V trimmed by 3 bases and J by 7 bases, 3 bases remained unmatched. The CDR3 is CASSFRQGGGYTF. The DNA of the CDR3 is TGTGCCAGCAGCTTCAGACAGGGGGGTGGCTACACCTTC. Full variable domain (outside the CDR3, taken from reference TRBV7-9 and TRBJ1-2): DTGVSQNPRHKITKRGQNVTFRCDPISEHNRLYWYRQTLGQGPEFLTYFQNEAQLEKSRLLSDRFSAERPKGSFSTLEIQRTEQGDSAMYLCASSFRQGGGYTFGSGTRLTVV.

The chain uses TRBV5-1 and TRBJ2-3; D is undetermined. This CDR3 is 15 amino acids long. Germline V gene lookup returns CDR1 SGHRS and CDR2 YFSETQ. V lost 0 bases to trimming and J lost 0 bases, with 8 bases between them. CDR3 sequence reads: CASSLVSPSTDTQYF. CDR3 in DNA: TGCGCCAGCAGCTTGGTATCTCCTAGCACAGATACGCAGTATTTT.

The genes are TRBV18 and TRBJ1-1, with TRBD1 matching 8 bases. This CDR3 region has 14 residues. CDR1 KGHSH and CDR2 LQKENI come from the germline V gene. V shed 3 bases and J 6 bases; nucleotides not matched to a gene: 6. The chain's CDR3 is CASSPQGARAEAFF. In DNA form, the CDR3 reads TGTGCCAGCTCACCCCAGGGGGCTCGCGCTGAAGCTTTCTTT.

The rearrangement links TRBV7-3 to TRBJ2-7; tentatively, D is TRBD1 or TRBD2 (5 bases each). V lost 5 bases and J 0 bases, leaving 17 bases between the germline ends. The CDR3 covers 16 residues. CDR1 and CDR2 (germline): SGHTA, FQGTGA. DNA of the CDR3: TGTGCCAGCAGCCCAACCCCGGGGCACCCCTCCTACGAGCAGTACTTC. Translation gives CASSPTPGHPSYEQYF. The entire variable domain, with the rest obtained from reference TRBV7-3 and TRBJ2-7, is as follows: GAGVSQTPSNKVTEKGKYVELRCDPISGHTALYWYRQSLGQGPEFLIYFQGTGAADDSGLPNDRFFAVRPEGSVSTLKIQRTERGDSAVYLCASSPTPGHPSYEQYFGPGTRLTVT.

The CDR3 DNA reads as TGTGCCTGGAGTGCCCTCCGGGGGACAGGGCGCGAGCAGTACTTC. This gives the protein CAWSALRGTGREQYF. This chain connects TRBV30 to TRBJ2-7, with 9 bases aligning to TRBD1. Germline V gene lookup returns CDR1 GTSNPN and CDR2 SVGIG (reference sequence). V shed 1 base, J shed 6 bases, and the junction held 10 bases outside the gene matches. The CDR3 extends over 15 amino acids. Combining the CDR3 with reference TRBV30 and TRBJ2-7 gives the whole variable domain SQTIHQWPATLVQPVGSPLSLECTVEGTSNPNLYWYRQAAGRGLQLLFYSVGIGQISSEVPQNLSASRPQDRQFILSSKKLLLSDSGFYLCAWSALRGTGREQYFGPGTRLTVT.

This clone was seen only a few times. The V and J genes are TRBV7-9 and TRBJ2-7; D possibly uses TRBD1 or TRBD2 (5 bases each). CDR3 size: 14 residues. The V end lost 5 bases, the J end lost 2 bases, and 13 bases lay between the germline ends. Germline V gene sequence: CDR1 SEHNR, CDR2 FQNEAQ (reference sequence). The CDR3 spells CASSAGTTPYEQYF. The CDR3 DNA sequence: TGTGCCAGCAGCGCAGGGACCACCCCCTACGAGCAGTACTTC.

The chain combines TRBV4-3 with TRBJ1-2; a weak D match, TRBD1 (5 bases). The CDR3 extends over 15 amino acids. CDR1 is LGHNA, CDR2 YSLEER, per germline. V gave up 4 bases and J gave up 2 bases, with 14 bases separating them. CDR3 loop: CASSLATDLNYGYTF. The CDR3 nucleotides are TGCGCCAGCAGCCTAGCGACAGATCTAAACTATGGCTACACCTTC.

CDR3 region: CASSALTGGGQPQHF. CDR3 sequence (DNA): TGTGCCAGCAGTGCCTTGACAGGGGGCGGACAGCCCCAGCATTTT. The rearrangement uses TRBV6-1 and TRBJ1-5, with 10 bases fitting TRBD1. CDR1 and CDR2 from the germline V gene are MNHNS and SASEGT. V was pared by 4 bases and J by 7 bases, with 7 bases of the junction left unmatched. The CDR3 covers 15 residues.

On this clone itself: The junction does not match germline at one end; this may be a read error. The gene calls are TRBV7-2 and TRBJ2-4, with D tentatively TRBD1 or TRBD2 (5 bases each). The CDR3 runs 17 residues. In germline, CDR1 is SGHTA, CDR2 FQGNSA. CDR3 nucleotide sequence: TGCGCCAGCAGCCAAGGAACGGGGCAATCCTCCAAAAACATTCAGTACTTC. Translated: CASSQGTGQSSKNIQYF.

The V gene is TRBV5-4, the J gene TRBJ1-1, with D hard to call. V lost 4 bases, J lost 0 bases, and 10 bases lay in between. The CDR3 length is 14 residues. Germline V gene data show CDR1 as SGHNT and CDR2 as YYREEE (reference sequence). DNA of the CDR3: TGTGCCAGCAGCCGGGGTGGGATGAACACTGAAGCTTTCTTT. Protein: CASSRGGMNTEAFF.

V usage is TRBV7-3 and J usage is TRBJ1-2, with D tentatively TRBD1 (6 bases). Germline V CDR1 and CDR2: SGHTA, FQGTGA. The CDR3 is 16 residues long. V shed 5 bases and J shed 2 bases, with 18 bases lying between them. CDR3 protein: CASSRRQTGLNYGYTF. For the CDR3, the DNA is TGTGCCAGCAGCCGTCGACAGACAGGTTTAAACTATGGCTACACCTTC.

In nucleotides, the CDR3 is TGCAGCGTTGACGCTGGCGGGGACCAAGAGACCCAGTACTTC. This translates into CSVDAGGDQETQYF. The chain combines TRBV29-1 with TRBJ2-5; D is possibly TRBD2 (6 bases). The CDR3 runs to 14 residues. V was trimmed by 3 bases and J by 0 bases, leaving 11 bases between them. Germline CDR1 is SQVTM and CDR2 is ANQGSEA.

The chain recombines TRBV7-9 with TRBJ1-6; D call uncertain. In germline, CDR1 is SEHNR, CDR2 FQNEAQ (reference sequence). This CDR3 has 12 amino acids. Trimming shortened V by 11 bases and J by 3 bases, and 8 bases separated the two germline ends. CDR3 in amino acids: CAVTLYNSPLHF. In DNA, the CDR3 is TGTGCCGTGACTCTCTATAATTCACCCCTCCACTTT.

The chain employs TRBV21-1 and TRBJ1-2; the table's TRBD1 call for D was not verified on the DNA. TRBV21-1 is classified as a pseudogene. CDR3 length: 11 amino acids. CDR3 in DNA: TGTGCCAGCACCAGGTGGGATGGCTACACCTTC. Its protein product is CASTRWDGYTF.

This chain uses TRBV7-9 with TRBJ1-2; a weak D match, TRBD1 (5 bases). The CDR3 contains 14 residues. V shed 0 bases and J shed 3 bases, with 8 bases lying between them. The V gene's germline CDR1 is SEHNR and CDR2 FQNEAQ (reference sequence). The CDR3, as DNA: TGTGCCAGCAGCTTAGCGGGGCCGTACTATGGCTACACCTTC. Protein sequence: CASSLAGPYYGYTF.

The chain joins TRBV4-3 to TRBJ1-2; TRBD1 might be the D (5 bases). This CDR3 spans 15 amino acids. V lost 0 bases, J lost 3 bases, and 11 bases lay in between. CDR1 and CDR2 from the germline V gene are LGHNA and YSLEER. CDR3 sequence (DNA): TGCGCCAGCAGCCAAGAGAGGGGAATGTACTATGGCTACACCTTC. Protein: CASSQERGMYYGYTF.

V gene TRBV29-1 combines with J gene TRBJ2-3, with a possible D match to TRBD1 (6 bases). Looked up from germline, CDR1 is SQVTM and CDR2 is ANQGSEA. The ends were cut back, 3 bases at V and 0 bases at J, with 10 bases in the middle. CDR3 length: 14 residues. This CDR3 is CSVDLDRSTDTQYF. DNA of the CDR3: TGCAGCGTTGATTTGGACAGAAGCACAGATACGCAGTATTTT.

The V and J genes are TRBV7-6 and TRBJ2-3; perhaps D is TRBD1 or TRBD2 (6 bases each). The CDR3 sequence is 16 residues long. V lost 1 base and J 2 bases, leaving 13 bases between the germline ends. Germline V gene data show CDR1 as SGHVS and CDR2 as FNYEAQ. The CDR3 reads CASSLGPGGATDTQYF. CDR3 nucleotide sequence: TGTGCCAGCAGCTTAGGTCCCGGGGGCGCCACAGATACGCAGTATTTT. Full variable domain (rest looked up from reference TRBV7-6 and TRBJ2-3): GAGVSQSPRYKVTKRGQDVALRCDPISGHVSLYWYRQALGQGPEFLTYFNYEAQQDKSGLPNDRFSAERPEGSISTLTIQRTEQRDSAMYRCASSLGPGGATDTQYFGPGTRLTVL.

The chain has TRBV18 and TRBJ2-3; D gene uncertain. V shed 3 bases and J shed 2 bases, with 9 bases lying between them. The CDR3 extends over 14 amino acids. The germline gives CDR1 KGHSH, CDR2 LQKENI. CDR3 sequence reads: CASSPPSYTDTQYF. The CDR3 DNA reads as TGTGCCAGCTCACCGCCCAGCTACACAGATACGCAGTATTTT.